These 4 T cell receptor beta chains were sequenced from one sample in a study of technical replicates of blood from four donors. Here immunoSEQ multiplex PCR was the method, and the copy in TCRdb shows in-frame clones only, minus some. The sample lists roughly 79,000 clones, nearly 97% seen once, with more than 0.35% in the top ten. Sequencing was performed on T cells isolated from PBMCs. The receptors shown here come from a human donor in good health.

The V call is TRBV4-1, the J call TRBJ2-3; D possibly corresponds to TRBD2 (6 bases). From germline, CDR1 is MGHRA and CDR2 YSYEKL. Trimming left V 4 bases short and J 4 bases short, with 15 bases between. CDR3 length: 15 residues. The CDR3 sequence is CASSLLGIAADTQYF. The CDR3 DNA follows: TGCGCCAGCAGCCTCTTGGGGATAGCGGCAGATACGCAGTATTTT.

The chain links TRBV6-1 to TRBJ2-3; TRBD2 agrees at 13 bases. CDR1 is MNHNS, CDR2 SASEGT, per germline. The CDR3 is made up of 17 amino acids. V lost 5 bases, J lost 3 bases, and 8 bases stayed unmatched. CDR3 sequence reads: CASSKGLAGVWTDTQYF. The CDR3 coding sequence is TGTGCCAGCAGTAAAGGACTAGCGGGAGTTTGGACAGATACGCAGTATTTT.

This chain uses TRBV29-1 with TRBJ2-7; TRBD1 agrees at 8 bases. Unmatched junction bases numbered 10, after V lost 6 bases and J lost 3 bases. Germline lookup yields CDR1 SQVTM and CDR2 ANQGSEA. The CDR3 has 14 amino acids. The CDR3 reads CSVETGQENYEQYF. DNA for the CDR3: TGCAGCGTCGAGACGGGACAGGAAAACTACGAGCAGTACTTC.

J is TRBJ2-4 and V is TRBV6-5; TRBD1 is a possible D gene (5 bases). Germline V lookup: CDR1 MNHEY, CDR2 SVGAGI. This CDR3 has 16 residues. The V end was cut by 2 bases, the J end by 1 base, with 12 bases between. The CDR3 spells CASSYPQGSAKNIQYF. CDR3 in DNA: TGTGCCAGCAGTTACCCGCAGGGTAGCGCCAAAAACATTCAGTACTTC.